This entry lists 10 T cell receptor beta chains sequenced from one sample in a study of T cell repertoires in cytomegalovirus infection. TCRdb called the reads again in MiXCR, with one record for every CDR3 protein. The sample has about 190,000 distinct CDR3 sequences; roughly 28% are singletons. Sequenced: PBMCs. These receptors originate from a human donor in good health (CMV status not recorded). Some clones in this sample may be carry-over from other donors' samples.

The chain joins TRBV27 to TRBJ1-2; TRBD1 aligns across 9 bases. The CDR3 runs 15 residues. V trimming: 5 bases; J trimming: 4 bases; junction bases outside the gene matches: 8. Per the germline V gene, CDR1 is MNHEY and CDR2 is SMNVEV (reference sequence). The CDR3 DNA follows: TGTGCCAGCAGTGGATTCGGGACAGGGAGCTATGGCTACACCTTC. Encoded protein: CASSGFGTGSYGYTF.

This clonotype was detected only a few times. The rearrangement links TRBV6-2 or TRBV6-3 to TRBJ2-1, with D perhaps matching TRBD2 (6 bases). Trimming pared 2 bases from V and 3 bases from J, leaving 14 bases between. This CDR3 comprises 16 residues. Looked up from germline, CDR1 is MNHEY and CDR2 is SVGEGT. As DNA, the CDR3 is TGTGCCAGCAGTTACCCCAGGGACTCCCTCTACAATGAGCAGTTCTTC. Translating it yields CASSYPRDSLYNEQFF.

The V call is TRBV27, the J call TRBJ1-1, with TRBD1 matching 8 bases. J lost 0 bases, V lost 6 bases, and 12 bases had no gene match. The CDR3 has 17 residues. Per the germline V gene, CDR1 is MNHEY and CDR2 is SMNVEV (reference sequence). The CDR3 protein is CASSARGAGGLNTEAFF. The CDR3 bases are TGTGCCAGCAGCGCACGGGGGGCAGGGGGCCTGAACACTGAAGCTTTCTTT.

This clonotype was seen many times. V gene TRBV7-8 combines with J gene TRBJ2-1; 8 bases fit TRBD2. Germline-derived CDR1 and CDR2 are SGHVS and FQNEAQ. With V trimmed by 5 bases and J by 0 bases, 12 bases remained unmatched. This CDR3 contains 18 residues. In DNA, the CDR3 is TGTGCCAGCAGCCCGATCGGGGCGGGGGGATCCTCCTACAATGAGCAGTTCTTC. Amino acids: CASSPIGAGGSSYNEQFF.

The chain links TRBV29-1 to TRBJ1-2; 8 positions agree with TRBD1. The CDR3 has 13 amino acids. The V and J ends lost 3 bases and 5 bases, in that order; junction bases with no gene match: 5. Germline V gene data show CDR1 as SQVTM and CDR2 as ANQGSEA. The CDR3 loop is CSVENQGAYGYTF. In DNA form, the CDR3 reads TGCAGCGTTGAGAATCAGGGGGCTTATGGCTACACCTTC.

The sample holds a few counts of this clonotype. The junction does not match germline at one end; this may be a read error. The rearrangement links TRBV5-3 to TRBJ1-2; 8 bases line up with TRBD1. TRBV5-3 is filed as an ORF, its function uncertain. The CDR3 length is 14 residues. The CDR3 region is CASSFGRGQDGYTF. The CDR3 DNA follows: TGTGCCAGCAGCTTTGGCAGGGGGCAGGATGGCTACACCTTC.

In this sample, this clonotype turned up a few times. This rearrangement joins TRBV5-1 to TRBJ2-1, with TRBD2 matching over 11 bases. V lost 9 bases, J lost 5 bases, and 7 bases stayed unmatched. The germline CDR1 and CDR2 sequences are SGHRS and YFSETQ. The CDR3 runs to 14 residues. CDR3 protein: CATSTSGGDNEQFF. CDR3 nucleotide sequence: TGCGCCACTTCAACTAGCGGGGGAGACAATGAGCAGTTCTTC.

This chain connects TRBV2 to TRBJ1-4; D call uncertain. The V end lost 5 bases, the J end lost 0 bases, and 10 bases lay between the germline ends. The CDR3 consists of 15 residues. Germline CDR1 is SNHLY and CDR2 is FYNNEI. The CDR3 here is CASSSVGATNEKLFF. In DNA, the CDR3 is TGTGCCAGCAGTTCCGTCGGAGCAACTAATGAAAAACTGTTTTTT. Full variable domain (remainder filled in from reference TRBV2 and TRBJ1-4): EPEVTQTPSHQVTQMGQEVILRCVPISNHLYFYWYRQILGQKVEFLVSFYNNEISEKSEIFDDQFSVERPDGSNFTLKIRSTKLEDSAMYFCASSSVGATNEKLFFGSGTQLSVL.

The V gene is TRBV7-3, the J gene TRBJ2-1; tentative D call: TRBD1 (6 bases). Germline lookup yields CDR1 SGHTA and CDR2 FQGTGA. The CDR3 covers 15 residues. V lost 5 bases, J lost 5 bases, and 16 bases lay in between. In DNA, the CDR3 is TGTGCCAGCAGCCCGGACAGCCTTGGAAACAATGAGCAGTTCTTC. Its translation is CASSPDSLGNNEQFF.

The chain joins TRBV4-3 to TRBJ2-2, with 7 nucleotides matching TRBD2. V gave up 0 bases and J gave up 7 bases; unmatched junction bases: 8. The CDR3 contains 16 residues. The germline CDR1 and CDR2 sequences are LGHNA and YSLEER. The CDR3 nucleotides are TGCGCCAGCAGCCAAGACTATACTAGCGAAGGCGGGGAGCTGTTTTTT. The encoded protein is CASSQDYTSEGGELFF.